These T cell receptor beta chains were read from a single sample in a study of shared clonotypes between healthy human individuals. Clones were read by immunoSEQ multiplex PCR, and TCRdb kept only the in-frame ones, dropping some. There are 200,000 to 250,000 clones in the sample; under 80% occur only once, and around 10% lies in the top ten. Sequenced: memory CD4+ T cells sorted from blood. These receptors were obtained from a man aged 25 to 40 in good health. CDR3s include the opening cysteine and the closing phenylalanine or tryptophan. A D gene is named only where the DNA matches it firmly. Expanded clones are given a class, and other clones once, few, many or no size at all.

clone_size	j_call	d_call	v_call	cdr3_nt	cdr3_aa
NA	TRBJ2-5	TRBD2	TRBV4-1	TGCGCCAGCAGCCAAGATAGGAGCGGGAGGGGCCAAGAGACCCAGTACTTC	CASSQDRSGRGQETQYF
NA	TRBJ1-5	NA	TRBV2	TGTGCCAGCAGTGACAGGGCCCGCCAGCCCCAGCATTTT	CASSDRARQPQHF
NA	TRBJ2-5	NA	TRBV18	TGTGCCAGCTCACTGGACGAACAAGAGACCCAGTACTTC	CASSLDEQETQYF
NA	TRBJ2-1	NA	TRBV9	TGTGCCAGCAGCGTAGCCGCCGGACAATACAATGAGCAGTTCTTC	CASSVAAGQYNEQFF
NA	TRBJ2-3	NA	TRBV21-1	TGTGCCAGCAGCAAAGTCAGTCAGAAACCTAGCACAGATACGCAGTATTTT	CASSKVSQKPSTDTQYF
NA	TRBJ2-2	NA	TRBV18	TGTGCCAGCTCATCGGACAATTCTAACACCGGGGAGCTGTTTTTT	CASSSDNSNTGELFF
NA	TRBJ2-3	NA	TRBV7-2	TGTGCCAGCAGCTTAGGGCCCCTAGCGACAGGCACAGATACGCAGTATTTT	CASSLGPLATGTDTQYF
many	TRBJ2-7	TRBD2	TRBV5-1	TGCGCCAGCAGCTTGACCAGCGGGGACCTCTCCGAGCAGTACTTC	CASSLTSGDLSEQYF
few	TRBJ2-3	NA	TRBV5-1	TGCGCCAGCAGCTTGCGTCCGGGGGGCACAGATACGCAGTATTTT	CASSLRPGGTDTQYF
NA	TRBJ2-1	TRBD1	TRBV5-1	TGCGCCAGCAGCTTCACAGGGGACAATGAGCAGTTCTTC	CASSFTGDNEQFF
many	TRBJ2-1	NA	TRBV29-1	TGCAGCGTTGATCGGCAGGGGTACAATGAGCAGTTCTTC	CSVDRQGYNEQFF
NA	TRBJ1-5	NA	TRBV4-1	TGCGCCAGCAGCCAGGACACATACAATCAGCCCCAGCATTTT	CASSQDTYNQPQHF
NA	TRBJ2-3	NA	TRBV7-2	TGTGCCAGCAGCTCCACGCAGCTCCCAGATACGCAGTATTTT	CASSSTQLPDTQYF
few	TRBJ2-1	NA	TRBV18	TGTGCCAGCTCAACCCAGCGGAGCTCCTACAATGAGCAGTTCTTC	CASSTQRSSYNEQFF
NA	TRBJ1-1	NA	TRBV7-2	TGTGCCAGCAGCCGGCCATCGGGGAGTTACACTGAAGCTTTCTTT	CASSRPSGSYTEAFF
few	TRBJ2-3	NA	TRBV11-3	TGTGCCAGCAGCCCCCGAGGGAGTGGCCCAGATACGCAGTATTTT	CASSPRGSGPDTQYF
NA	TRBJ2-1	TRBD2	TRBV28	TGTGCCAGCAGTTTCCCGGCCGGGAGGAGGTCCTACAATGAGCAGTTCTTC	CASSFPAGRRSYNEQFF
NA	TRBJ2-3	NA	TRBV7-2	TGTGCCAGCAGCTTAGGGGAGGCTTCCACAGATACGCAGTATTTT	CASSLGEASTDTQYF
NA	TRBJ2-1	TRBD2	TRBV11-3	TGTGCCAGCAGCTCACGACTAGCCACCAATGAGCAGTTCTTC	CASSSRLATNEQFF
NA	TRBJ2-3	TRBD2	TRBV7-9	TGTGCCAGCAGCTTCAGACTAGCGGGAGACATAGATACGCAGTATTTT	CASSFRLAGDIDTQYF
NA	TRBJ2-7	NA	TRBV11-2	TGTGCCAGCAGACCTCTGGTCTCCTACGAGCAGTACTTC	CASRPLVSYEQYF
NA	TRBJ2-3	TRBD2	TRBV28	TGTGCCAGCAGTTTTTGGGCTAGCGGGGAGGGGACAGATACGCAGTATTTT	CASSFWASGEGTDTQYF
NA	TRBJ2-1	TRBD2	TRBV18	TGTGCCAGCTCAAGGGGCGGGAGAGGTGAGCAGTTCTTC	CASSRGGRGEQFF
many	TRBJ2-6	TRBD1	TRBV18	TGTGCCAGCTCACCAACCGGGACAGGCAACTCTGGGGCCAACGTCCTGACTTTC	CASSPTGTGNSGANVLTF
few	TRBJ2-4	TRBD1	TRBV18	TGTGCCAGCTCGCCAGAGACAGGGGTGGACATTCAGTACTTC	CASSPETGVDIQYF
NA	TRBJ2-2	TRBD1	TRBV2	TGTGCCAGCAGGGGGACAGTTAGAAACACCGGGGAGCTGTTTTTT	CASRGTVRNTGELFF
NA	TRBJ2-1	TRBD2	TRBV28	TGTGCCAGCAGGCCAGAACTAGCGGGAGGAGTGGGTAATGAGCAGTTCTTC	CASRPELAGGVGNEQFF
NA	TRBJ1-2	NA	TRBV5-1	TGCGCCAGCAGTGCTCAGGCTAACTATGGCTACACCTTC	CASSAQANYGYTF
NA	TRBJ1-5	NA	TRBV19	TGTGCCAGTAGTATCGAAGGCCCCAATCAGCCCCAGCATTTT	CASSIEGPNQPQHF
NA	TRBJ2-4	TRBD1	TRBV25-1	TGTGCCAGCAGTAGCCACAGGGGGGCCTTGGTGCGTCAGTACTTC	CASSSHRGALVRQYF
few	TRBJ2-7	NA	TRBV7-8	TGTGCCAGCAGCACCCCTCGCGTCTTGTACGAGCAGTACTTC	CASSTPRVLYEQYF
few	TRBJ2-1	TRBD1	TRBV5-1	TGCGCCAGCAGCTTGGAGACAGGGGGCGCTTATAGTGAGCAGTTCTTC	CASSLETGGAYSEQFF
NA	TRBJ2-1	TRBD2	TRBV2	TGTGCCAGCAGGGGACTAGCGGGAGGCTCCTACAATGAGCAGTTCTTC	CASRGLAGGSYNEQFF
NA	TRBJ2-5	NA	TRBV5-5	TGTGCCAGCAGCCCACCACTTACAGGAGGGGAGACCCAGTACTTC	CASSPPLTGGETQYF
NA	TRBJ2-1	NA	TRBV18	TGTGCCAGCTCACCAACGGCGGATCCCTACAATGAGCAGTTCTTC	CASSPTADPYNEQFF
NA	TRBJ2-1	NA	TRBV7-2	TGTGCCAGCAGCTTAAATTCCCCGAACTCCTACAATGAGCAGTTCTTC	CASSLNSPNSYNEQFF
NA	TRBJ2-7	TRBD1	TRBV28	TGTGCCAGCAGTCCGTCCGGGACAGTCTACGAGCAGTACTTC	CASSPSGTVYEQYF
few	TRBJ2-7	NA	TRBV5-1	TGCGCCAGCAGCTTCCAGGGAACGGCCGAGCAGTACTTC	CASSFQGTAEQYF
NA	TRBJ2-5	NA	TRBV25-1	TGTGCCAGCAGTCTCGGGGGCCCTCGGGGAGAGACCCAGTACTTC	CASSLGGPRGETQYF
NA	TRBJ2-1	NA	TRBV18	TGTGCCAGCTCACCATTGGATGAGCAGTTCTTC	CASSPLDEQFF
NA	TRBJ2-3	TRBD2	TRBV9	TGTGCCAGCAGCGTAGGTAGCGGGAGCGTAAGGTTAAATACGCAGTATTTT	CASSVGSGSVRLNTQYF